The 21 T cell receptor beta chains given below trace back to one sample, sequenced in a study of regulatory T cells in long-lasting Graves disease. Construction of the TCR beta libraries employed iRepertoire HTBI primers in conjunction with Arm-PCR of CDR3 regions. MiXCR was run by TCRdb on the multiplex PCR reads, yielding one entry per CDR3 protein. The profile shows 500,000 to 800,000 distinct CDR3 sequences, around 30% of them singletons. Specified time point: persistent/refractory GD, antithyroid drugs over 5 years with positive TRAb. With RNA extracted from PBMCs as input, the TCR library was made. This material consisted of peripheral blood mononuclear cells (PBMCs), taken when the disease was refractory, from a patient treated with antithyroid drugs. All receptors derive from a female donor with Graves disease.

This clonotype showed up just a few times. The chain employs TRBV6-2 or TRBV6-3 and TRBJ1-1, with a weak D call TRBD1 (5 bases). V was cut by 0 bases and J by 7 bases, with 15 bases left in between. The CDR3 sequence is 15 residues long. In germline, CDR1 is MNHEY, CDR2 SVGEGT. CDR3 in amino acids: CASSYSAPGPSEAFF. The CDR3 bases are TGTGCCAGCAGTTACTCGGCCCCGGGGCCTAGTGAAGCTTTCTTT.

Ten or more counts support this clonotype. The chain recombines TRBV11-2 with TRBJ2-7; 10 positions match TRBD2. CDR3 length equals 14 residues. The J segment lost 0 bases and the V segment lost 8 bases, leaving 4 bases of the junction unmatched. The germline V gene encodes CDR1 SGHAT and CDR2 FQNNGV. In DNA, the CDR3 is TGTGCCAGCGGTAGGACTAGCGGCTCCTACGAGCAGTACTTC. Its protein product is CASGRTSGSYEQYF. Using reference TRBV11-2 and TRBJ2-7 for the parts outside the CDR3, the full variable domain is EAGVAQSPRYKIIEKRQSVAFWCNPISGHATLYWYQQILGQGPKLLIQFQNNGVVDDSQLPKDRFSAERLKGVDSTLKIQPAKLEDSAVYLCASGRTSGSYEQYFGPGTRLTVT.

The V gene is TRBV5-1, the J gene TRBJ2-7; D gene uncertain. Germline V gene data show CDR1 as SGHRS and CDR2 as YFSETQ. V lost 4 bases and J 8 bases, leaving 19 bases between the germline ends. This CDR3 is 14 amino acids long. CDR3 protein: CASSPLAPGPQQYF. CDR3 DNA: TGCGCCAGCAGCCCTCTCGCACCCGGTCCCCAGCAGTACTTC.

V and J are TRBV29-1 and TRBJ1-3, with D uncertain. This CDR3 has 13 residues. The V and J ends lost 4 bases and 3 bases respectively, with 10 bases between them. Germline assignment: CDR1 SQVTM and CDR2 ANQGSEA. As DNA, the CDR3 is TGCAGCGTTGGTTCCGGGTTTGGAAACACCATATATTTT. Its protein is CSVGSGFGNTIYF.

This clonotype was found once. A much larger clone differs from this one at a single base, so this may be a read error. The V and J genes are TRBV28 and TRBJ1-5, with TRBD1 matching over 9 bases. The germline CDR1 and CDR2 sequences are MDHEN and SYDVKM. The V segment lost 6 bases and the J segment 5 bases; nucleotides outside the gene matches: 8. CDR3 length equals 15 residues. The CDR3 loop reads CASRTIQGAYQPQHF. CDR3 in DNA: TGTGCCAGCAGAACGATACAGGGGGCGTATCAGCCCCAGCATTTT. Looking up the rest from reference TRBV28 and TRBJ1-5 gives the full variable domain: DVKVTQSSRYLVKRTGEKVFLECVQDMDHENMFWYRQDPGLGLRLIYFSYDVKMKEKGDIPEGYSVSREKKERFSLILESASTNQTSMYLCASRTIQGAYQPQHFGDGTRLSIL.

This clonotype was detected only a few times. The chain recombines TRBV6-5 with TRBJ1-4; TRBD1 might be the D (5 bases). The germline CDR1 and CDR2 sequences are MNHEY and SVGAGI. Trimming cost V 0 bases and J 8 bases, with 10 bases left between them. The CDR3 is 14 residues long. CDR3 nucleotide sequence: TGTGCCAGCAGTTACTCCGGGGGATGGGAAAAACTGTTTTTT. Its translation: CASSYSGGWEKLFF.

This clonotype was seen repeatedly, ten times or more. The chain combines TRBV7-9 with TRBJ2-7; D unresolved. Germline values: CDR1 SEHNR, CDR2 FQNEAQ (reference sequence). The V end was cut by 2 bases, the J end by 4 bases, with 9 bases between. CDR3 size: 13 residues. CDR3 loop: CASSLQARYEQYF. CDR3 DNA sequence: TGTGCCAGCAGCTTACAGGCTAGGTACGAGCAGTACTTC.

This clonotype was counted between two and nine times. The rearrangement uses TRBV6-9 and TRBJ1-1, with D possibly matching TRBD1 (5 bases). This CDR3 is 14 amino acids long. V was shortened by 3 bases and J by 1 base, with 9 bases between the two germline ends. Germline CDR1 reads MNHGY; CDR2 reads SVAAGI. The CDR3 loop reads CASSYTTANTEAFF. CDR3 coding DNA: TGTGCCAGCAGTTACACGACAGCGAACACTGAAGCTTTCTTT.

The rearrangement joins TRBV5-6 to TRBJ1-5; TRBD1 aligns across 8 bases. Germline V CDR1 and CDR2: SGHDT, YYEEEE. This CDR3 region has 15 residues. V lost 3 bases and J lost 10; bases outside the gene matches: 12. Here the CDR3 reads CASSYSSGQGIPQHF. In DNA form, the CDR3 reads TGTGCCAGCAGCTATTCTTCCGGACAGGGTATACCCCAGCATTTT.

V is TRBV7-2 and J is TRBJ1-2, with 9 nucleotides matching TRBD1. V dropped 4 bases and J dropped 4; count of bases not matched to a gene: 13. This CDR3 spans 17 amino acids. CDR1 SGHTA and CDR2 FQGNSA come from the germline V gene. CDR3: CASSSVPGQGRGYGYTF. The DNA of the CDR3 is TGTGCCAGCAGCTCCGTCCCGGGACAGGGTAGAGGCTATGGCTACACCTTC. The variable domain in full, with the rest retrieved from reference TRBV7-2 and TRBJ1-2, is GAGVSQSPSNKVTEKGKDVELRCDPISGHTALYWYRQSLGQGLEFLIYFQGNSAPDKSGLPSDRFSAERTGGSVSTLTIQRTQQEDSAVYLCASSSVPGQGRGYGYTFGSGTRLTVV.

This clonotype was recorded a few times. The rearrangement uses TRBV29-1 and TRBJ1-4, with D maybe TRBD1 (6 bases). CDR1 and CDR2 (germline): SQVTM, ANQGSEA. The germline V and J ends were trimmed by 7 bases and 3 bases, with 12 bases remaining between them. The CDR3 totals 13 residues. DNA for the CDR3: TGCAGCGCGAAGACAGGATCTAATGAAAAACTGTTTTTT. Residues: CSAKTGSNEKLFF.

This clonotype was counted only a few times. The chain has TRBV19 and TRBJ1-5; D remains unclear. The CDR3 runs to 13 residues. CDR1 is LNHDA and CDR2 is SQIVND in the germline V gene (reference sequence). V was cut by 6 bases and J by 6 bases, with 12 bases left in between. The CDR3 is CASSPTRTQPQHF. Written as DNA, the CDR3 is TGTGCCAGTAGCCCGACCAGGACTCAGCCCCAGCATTTT. The whole variable domain, filled in from reference TRBV19 and TRBJ1-5, reads DGGITQSPKYLFRKEGQNVTLSCEQNLNHDAMYWYRQDPGQGLRLIYYSQIVNDFQKGDIAEGYSVSREKKESFPLTVTSAQKNPTAFYLCASSPTRTQPQHFGDGTRLSIL.

This rearrangement joins TRBV5-1 to TRBJ2-7, with D possibly being TRBD1 (5 bases). The V end was cut by 1 base, the J end by 5 bases, with 13 bases between. The V gene's germline CDR1 is SGHRS and CDR2 YFSETQ. This CDR3 region has 14 residues. The chain's CDR3 is CASSLTPPQDEQYF. The CDR3 DNA sequence: TGCGCCAGCAGCTTGACCCCGCCACAGGACGAGCAGTACTTC.

The V and J genes are TRBV6-2 or TRBV6-3 and TRBJ2-3, with 8 nucleotides matching TRBD2. The CDR3 covers 14 residues. With V trimmed by 6 bases and J by 6 bases, 8 bases remained unmatched. CDR1 is MNHEY and CDR2 is SVGEGT in the germline V gene. This CDR3 is CASRERESFDTQYF. The CDR3 DNA follows: TGTGCCAGCAGGGAGCGGGAGTCGTTTGATACGCAGTATTTT.

This chain joins TRBV3-1 and TRBJ2-3, with 9 bases lining up with TRBD2. The V and J ends lost 4 bases and 1 base, in that order; junction bases with no gene match: 3. Per the germline V gene, CDR1 is LGHDT and CDR2 is YNNKEL (reference sequence). CDR3 size: 15 residues. This chain's CDR3 is CASSPRLAGTDTQYF. CDR3 nucleotides: TGTGCCAGCAGCCCAAGACTAGCGGGCACAGATACGCAGTATTTT.

The rearrangement uses TRBV7-2 and TRBJ1-1; D is perhaps TRBD1 (6 bases). V shed 3 bases and J shed 1 base, with 18 bases lying between them. Germline loops: CDR1 SGHTA, CDR2 FQGNSA. This CDR3 has 17 residues. CDR3 region: CASSLRGVTGRNTEAFF. CDR3 DNA: TGTGCCAGCAGCTTGAGAGGGGTAACAGGGAGGAACACTGAAGCTTTCTTT.

This clonotype was detected many times. The chain has TRBV28 and TRBJ1-2, with unresolved D. V was clipped by 6 bases and J by 8 bases, with 10 bases between them. Germline V gene data show CDR1 as MDHEN and CDR2 as SYDVKM. The CDR3 contains 11 residues. The CDR3 DNA reads TGTGCCAGCAGAAGGACTGGAGGCTACACCTTC. This encodes CASRRTGGYTF.

The chain is built from TRBV2 and TRBJ1-5; 7 bases line up with TRBD1. CDR1 is SNHLY, CDR2 FYNNEI, per germline. Losses at the gene ends were 6 bases for V and 7 bases for J; bases not matched to a gene: 9. This CDR3 is 14 amino acids long. CDR3 DNA sequence: TGTGCCAGCAGGGAACAGGGGAACTGGCAGCCCCAGCATTTT. Residues: CASREQGNWQPQHF.

The rearrangement joins TRBV5-1 to TRBJ1-5; 8 positions match TRBD1. CDR3 length equals 15 residues. Trimming removed 3 bases from V and 3 bases from J; junction bases left unmatched: 5. Germline assignment: CDR1 SGHRS and CDR2 YFSETQ. CDR3 sequence reads: CASSWGTGFNQPQHF. CDR3 in DNA: TGCGCCAGCAGCTGGGGGACAGGCTTCAATCAGCCCCAGCATTTT.

This clonotype came up a few times. V usage is TRBV6-9 and J usage is TRBJ1-5, with D unclear. The germline gives CDR1 MNHGY, CDR2 SVAAGI. Trimming left V 3 bases short and J 5 bases short, with 8 bases between. CDR3 length: 13 residues. For the CDR3, the DNA is TGTGCCAGCAGTTACTCAGATTATCAGCCCCAGCATTTT. Amino acid sequence: CASSYSDYQPQHF.

This clonotype was counted once. The chain carries TRBV20-1 and TRBJ2-3; 8 nucleotides agree with TRBD2. This CDR3 has 14 residues. V was clipped by 5 bases and J by 2 bases; unmatched bases: 6. Germline V gene lookup returns CDR1 DFQATT and CDR2 SNEGSKA (reference sequence). CDR3 sequence reads: CSAPTSGITDTQYF. DNA for the CDR3: TGCAGTGCTCCCACTAGCGGTATCACAGATACGCAGTATTTT.